This paragraph reports one T cell receptor beta chain. What it recognizes is unknown. The data stem from a study of CD4+ T cells in melanoma. Trimming stripped 1 base from V and 5 bases from J, with 15 bases between. Germline lookup yields CDR1 SGHRS and CDR2 YFSETQ. The CDR3 consists of 15 residues. General study points: Diverse differentiation states were reported for melanoma neoantigen-specific CD4+ T cells. A reported correlation linked neoantigen-specific CD4+ T cells to CD8+, macrophage and B cell function.

Data came from immunoSEQ multiplex PCR; TCRdb stores just in-frame clones and leaves some out. The sample records about 15,000 clones, approximately 62% being singletons. The origin of this receptor is a human donor with melanoma. The chain joins TRBV5-1 to TRBJ2-5, with a weak D call TRBD2 (6 bases). Specimen: cells from a culture (not recorded whether cultured in vitro). The CDR3 DNA follows: TGCGCCAGCAGCTTGATGTCGGGGGTCGCGGAGACCCAGTACTTC. It specifies CASSLMSGVAETQYF.